Listed below are T cell receptor beta chains from one sample, sequenced in a study of OX40 agonist ivuxolimab in advanced cancers. Libraries were prepared by immunoSEQ multiplex PCR; TCRdb keeps only in-frame clonotypes and omits some of them. The sample shows about 55,000 clones, 88% of them seen only once. Sequenced here: CD4+ or CD8+ T cells sorted from blood, sampled in a trial of the OX40 agonist ivuxolimab. The receptors stem from an adult with an advanced solid tumor such as melanoma, head and neck, liver or kidney cancer. Each CDR3 is given with its conserved first and last residue. Each record gives: D gene, J gene, V gene, CDR3 length, clone size, CDR3 protein, CDR3 DNA. A D gene is named only where the DNA matches it firmly. The size entry is marked missing in some rows and otherwise reads once, few, many or a size class.

D gene: TRBD1; J gene: TRBJ2-2; V gene: TRBV27; CDR3 length: 14; clone size: NA; CDR3 protein: CASSPYRGSGELFF; CDR3 DNA: TGTGCCAGCAGTCCCTACAGGGGGTCCGGGGAGCTGTTTTTT
D gene: NA; J gene: TRBJ2-4; V gene: TRBV28; CDR3 length: 16; clone size: NA; CDR3 protein: CASSLGFPRGKNIQYF; CDR3 DNA: TGTGCCAGCAGCCTCGGATTCCCCCGGGGCAAAAACATTCAGTACTTC
D gene: NA; J gene: TRBJ2-5; V gene: TRBV19; CDR3 length: 11; clone size: few; CDR3 protein: CATEQQETQYF; CDR3 DNA: TGTGCCACCGAACAGCAAGAGACCCAGTACTTC
D gene: NA; J gene: TRBJ1-1; V gene: TRBV19; CDR3 length: 13; clone size: NA; CDR3 protein: CASSNQMNTEAFF; CDR3 DNA: TGTGCCAGTAGCAATCAGATGAACACTGAAGCTTTCTTT
D gene: NA; J gene: TRBJ2-2; V gene: TRBV9; CDR3 length: 13; clone size: NA; CDR3 protein: CASSVVSAGELFF; CDR3 DNA: TGTGCCAGCAGCGTAGTCAGTGCCGGGGAGCTGTTTTTT
D gene: NA; J gene: TRBJ1-1; V gene: TRBV2; CDR3 length: 15; clone size: NA; CDR3 protein: CASSRTAPWNTEAFF; CDR3 DNA: TGTGCCAGCAGTAGGACAGCACCGTGGAACACTGAAGCTTTCTTT
D gene: NA; J gene: TRBJ1-5; V gene: TRBV10-3; CDR3 length: 14; clone size: NA; CDR3 protein: CAISETRGTEPQHF; CDR3 DNA: TGTGCCATCAGTGAGACCCGGGGCACAGAGCCCCAGCATTTT
D gene: TRBD2; J gene: TRBJ2-1; V gene: TRBV28; CDR3 length: 15; clone size: NA; CDR3 protein: CASSRLARYLNEQFF; CDR3 DNA: TGTGCCAGCAGTCGACTAGCGCGATACCTCAATGAGCAGTTCTTC
D gene: NA; J gene: TRBJ1-1; V gene: TRBV27; CDR3 length: 15; clone size: NA; CDR3 protein: CASSPPSRLNTEAFF; CDR3 DNA: TGTGCCAGCAGTCCTCCCAGCCGTTTGAACACTGAAGCTTTCTTT
D gene: NA; J gene: TRBJ1-1; V gene: TRBV6-6; CDR3 length: 13; clone size: NA; CDR3 protein: CASRRDGGTEAFF; CDR3 DNA: TGTGCCAGCAGGCGGGACGGGGGAACTGAAGCTTTCTTT
D gene: NA; J gene: TRBJ2-7; V gene: TRBV2; CDR3 length: 14; clone size: NA; CDR3 protein: CASRNRVMTYEQYF; CDR3 DNA: TGTGCCAGCAGAAACAGGGTAATGACCTACGAGCAGTACTTC
D gene: NA; J gene: TRBJ2-6; V gene: TRBV10-3; CDR3 length: 13; clone size: medium-sized; CDR3 protein: CAIMGVGANVLTF; CDR3 DNA: TGTGCCATCATGGGGGTTGGGGCCAACGTCCTGACTTTC
D gene: TRBD1; J gene: TRBJ2-7; V gene: TRBV9; CDR3 length: 15; clone size: NA; CDR3 protein: CASSAVGTGTYEQYF; CDR3 DNA: TGTGCCAGCAGCGCGGTCGGGACAGGGACCTACGAGCAGTACTTC
D gene: NA; J gene: TRBJ1-3; V gene: TRBV5-6; CDR3 length: 16; clone size: NA; CDR3 protein: CASSRGLSSSGNTIYF; CDR3 DNA: TGTGCCAGCAGTCGCGGACTGTCGAGCTCTGGAAACACCATATATTTT
D gene: TRBD1; J gene: TRBJ1-4; V gene: TRBV25-1; CDR3 length: 15; clone size: NA; CDR3 protein: CASHFRDRVGEKLFF; CDR3 DNA: TGTGCCAGCCACTTCCGGGACAGGGTGGGGGAAAAACTGTTTTTT
D gene: TRBD2; J gene: TRBJ2-5; V gene: TRBV5-1; CDR3 length: 19; clone size: NA; CDR3 protein: CASSPGLAGAPPTGETQYF; CDR3 DNA: TGCGCCAGCAGCCCCGGACTAGCGGGAGCTCCTCCAACTGGAGAGACCCAGTACTTC
D gene: TRBD1; J gene: TRBJ1-1; V gene: TRBV28; CDR3 length: 16; clone size: once; CDR3 protein: CASSLGQGVVNTEAFF; CDR3 DNA: TGTGCCAGCAGTTTAGGACAGGGCGTTGTGAACACTGAAGCTTTCTTT
D gene: NA; J gene: TRBJ2-3; V gene: TRBV27; CDR3 length: 13; clone size: NA; CDR3 protein: CASRATGLFVQYF; CDR3 DNA: TGTGCCAGCAGGGCCACGGGTCTCTTCGTGCAGTATTTT
D gene: NA; J gene: TRBJ2-3; V gene: TRBV7-6; CDR3 length: 12; clone size: few; CDR3 protein: CASSLRTDTQYF; CDR3 DNA: TGTGCCAGCAGCTTACGCACAGATACGCAGTATTTT
D gene: TRBD2; J gene: TRBJ2-1; V gene: TRBV7-3; CDR3 length: 15; clone size: NA; CDR3 protein: CASSAGTSGRHEQFF; CDR3 DNA: TGTGCCAGCAGCGCTGGGACTAGCGGGCGTCATGAGCAGTTCTTC
D gene: NA; J gene: TRBJ1-1; V gene: TRBV7-6; CDR3 length: 13; clone size: NA; CDR3 protein: CASSLVESAETFF; CDR3 DNA: TGTGCCAGCAGCTTAGTGGAGTCGGCTGAAACTTTCTTT
D gene: NA; J gene: TRBJ1-4; V gene: TRBV7-8; CDR3 length: 13; clone size: NA; CDR3 protein: CASSISGDTKLFF; CDR3 DNA: TGTGCCAGCAGCATAAGTGGGGACACAAAACTGTTTTTT
D gene: TRBD1; J gene: TRBJ2-2; V gene: TRBV7-9; CDR3 length: 15; clone size: NA; CDR3 protein: CASSLVTGGTGELFF; CDR3 DNA: TGTGCCAGCAGCTTAGTTACAGGGGGCACCGGGGAGCTGTTTTTT
D gene: TRBD2; J gene: TRBJ2-3; V gene: TRBV5-4; CDR3 length: 16; clone size: NA; CDR3 protein: CASSWDSGSRTDTQYF; CDR3 DNA: TGTGCCAGCAGCTGGGATAGCGGGAGTAGGACAGATACGCAGTATTTT
D gene: NA; J gene: TRBJ2-1; V gene: TRBV21-1; CDR3 length: 14; clone size: once; CDR3 protein: CASSNRASEGEQFF; CDR3 DNA: TGTGCCAGCAGCAACCGGGCCTCGGAGGGTGAGCAGTTCTTC
D gene: NA; J gene: TRBJ2-4; V gene: TRBV29-1; CDR3 length: 13; clone size: NA; CDR3 protein: CSVTAGAKNIQYF; CDR3 DNA: TGCAGCGTTACAGCGGGAGCCAAAAACATTCAGTACTTC
D gene: NA; J gene: TRBJ2-1; V gene: TRBV19; CDR3 length: 17; clone size: NA; CDR3 protein: CASSIDRLGKSYNEQFF; CDR3 DNA: TGTGCCAGTAGTATAGATAGATTGGGTAAGTCCTACAATGAGCAGTTCTTC
D gene: NA; J gene: TRBJ1-1; V gene: TRBV5-1; CDR3 length: 14; clone size: NA; CDR3 protein: CASSHLDGVTEAFF; CDR3 DNA: TGCGCCAGCAGCCATCTAGACGGTGTCACTGAAGCTTTCTTT
D gene: NA; J gene: TRBJ2-7; V gene: TRBV5-4; CDR3 length: 11; clone size: NA; CDR3 protein: CASSANYEQYF; CDR3 DNA: TGTGCCAGCAGCGCCAACTACGAGCAGTACTTC
D gene: NA; J gene: TRBJ1-5; V gene: TRBV30; CDR3 length: 13; clone size: NA; CDR3 protein: CAWSSGIGQPQHF; CDR3 DNA: TGTGCCTGGAGCTCAGGGATCGGTCAGCCCCAGCATTTT
D gene: NA; J gene: TRBJ2-7; V gene: TRBV6-1; CDR3 length: 13; clone size: NA; CDR3 protein: CASSWVLSYEQYF; CDR3 DNA: TGTGCCAGCAGCTGGGTCCTCTCCTACGAGCAGTACTTC
D gene: NA; J gene: TRBJ1-5; V gene: TRBV28; CDR3 length: 15; clone size: NA; CDR3 protein: CASSLLGSANQPQHF; CDR3 DNA: TGTGCCAGCAGTTTATTGGGGTCGGCCAATCAGCCCCAGCATTTT
D gene: TRBD2; J gene: TRBJ2-3; V gene: TRBV2; CDR3 length: 15; clone size: NA; CDR3 protein: CASRPGLAGADTQYF; CDR3 DNA: TGTGCCAGCAGACCGGGACTAGCGGGAGCAGATACGCAGTATTTT
D gene: NA; J gene: TRBJ2-7; V gene: TRBV19; CDR3 length: 13; clone size: NA; CDR3 protein: CASSNQGTYEQYF; CDR3 DNA: TGTGCCAGTAGTAACCAGGGGACCTACGAGCAGTACTTC
D gene: NA; J gene: TRBJ2-1; V gene: TRBV7-2; CDR3 length: 15; clone size: NA; CDR3 protein: CASSRTAPTYNEQFF; CDR3 DNA: TGTGCCAGCAGCAGGACAGCTCCTACCTACAATGAGCAGTTCTTC
D gene: NA; J gene: TRBJ2-2; V gene: TRBV19; CDR3 length: 17; clone size: NA; CDR3 protein: CASRSQGRNPNTGELFF; CDR3 DNA: TGTGCCAGTAGATCCCAGGGCCGAAACCCTAACACCGGGGAGCTGTTTTTT
D gene: TRBD1; J gene: TRBJ2-7; V gene: TRBV29-1; CDR3 length: 15; clone size: NA; CDR3 protein: CSVGQGASGAYEQYF; CDR3 DNA: TGCAGCGTTGGGCAGGGGGCGAGTGGGGCCTACGAGCAGTACTTC
D gene: TRBD2; J gene: TRBJ2-7; V gene: TRBV5-1; CDR3 length: 15; clone size: NA; CDR3 protein: CASSLDLAGPYEQYF; CDR3 DNA: TGCGCCAGCAGCTTGGACTTAGCGGGGCCCTACGAGCAGTACTTC
D gene: TRBD2; J gene: TRBJ2-1; V gene: TRBV7-8; CDR3 length: 19; clone size: NA; CDR3 protein: CASSPPSSVLAGEGNEQFF; CDR3 DNA: TGTGCCAGCAGCCCCCCTTCGTCCGTTCTAGCGGGAGAGGGAAATGAGCAGTTCTTC
D gene: NA; J gene: TRBJ1-2; V gene: TRBV7-8; CDR3 length: 15; clone size: NA; CDR3 protein: CASSQVTVSNYGYTF; CDR3 DNA: TGTGCCAGCAGCCAGGTCACGGTTTCTAACTATGGCTACACCTTC
D gene: NA; J gene: TRBJ1-5; V gene: TRBV18; CDR3 length: 15; clone size: NA; CDR3 protein: CASSHDGIFYQPQHF; CDR3 DNA: TGTGCCAGCTCTCACGACGGGATCTTCTATCAGCCCCAGCATTTT
D gene: TRBD2; J gene: TRBJ2-5; V gene: TRBV6-5; CDR3 length: 13; clone size: NA; CDR3 protein: CASSWTSQETQYF; CDR3 DNA: TGTGCCAGCAGCTGGACTAGCCAAGAGACCCAGTACTTC
D gene: NA; J gene: TRBJ1-3; V gene: TRBV5-1; CDR3 length: 16; clone size: NA; CDR3 protein: CASSLVSDRTGNTIYF; CDR3 DNA: TGCGCCAGCAGCTTGGTGTCGGACAGAACTGGAAACACCATATATTTT
D gene: NA; J gene: TRBJ2-3; V gene: TRBV10-3; CDR3 length: 15; clone size: NA; CDR3 protein: CAISEWDKSGDTQYF; CDR3 DNA: TGTGCCATCAGTGAGTGGGATAAGTCGGGAGATACGCAGTATTTT